The 7 T cell receptor beta chains given below trace back to one sample, sequenced in a study of T cell responses to AZD1222 COVID-19 vaccine. Measured with immunoSEQ multiplex PCR; TCRdb has only the in-frame clones, and not every one. The sample has approximately 150,000 clones, about 90% seen once. The material sequenced was peripheral blood, taken 28 days after the second AZD1222 dose. The receptor source for this set is an adult who received the AZD1222 COVID-19 vaccine.

This chain links TRBV5-8 with TRBJ2-3; 10 bases map to TRBD1. Germline CDR1 and CDR2: SGHTS and YDEGEE. The CDR3 has 15 residues. V lost 4 bases to trimming and J lost 3 bases; unmatched junction nucleotides: 5. The CDR3 bases are TGTGCCAGCAGCCAGCCGGGACAGGGGACAGATACGCAGTATTTT. This gives the protein CASSQPGQGTDTQYF.

This rearrangement joins TRBV10-3 to TRBJ1-1; tentative D call: TRBD1 (5 bases). V shed 6 bases and J shed 4 bases, with 18 bases lying between them. The CDR3 has 15 residues. CDR1 ENHRY and CDR2 SYGVKD come from the germline V gene. CDR3 nucleotide sequence: TGTGCCATCAGACAATCGACGGACGGGGGCACTGAAGCTTTCTTT. Translated: CAIRQSTDGGTEAFF.

V is TRBV12-3 or TRBV12-4 and J is TRBJ1-6, with D unresolved. The germline V and J ends were trimmed by 1 base and 8 bases, with 3 bases remaining between them. The CDR3 has 12 amino acids. The CDR3 loop reads CASSLGYSPLHF. Here the CDR3 DNA reads TGTGCCAGCAGTTTAGGGTATTCACCCCTCCACTTT.

The chain carries TRBV11-3 and TRBJ2-7, with a tentative D call TRBD2 (5 bases). CDR1 SGHNT and CDR2 YENEEA come from the germline V gene. The CDR3 covers 14 residues. With 1 base removed from V and 8 bases from J, the gap between germline ends came to 15 bases. The CDR3 DNA is TGTGCCAGCAGCTTAGCATTCCCGGGATTAAAGCAGTACGTC. It specifies CASSLAFPGLKQYV.

This clone appeared a few times. V gene TRBV5-1 combines with J gene TRBJ2-7; 8 nucleotides align to TRBD1. There are 15 residues in the CDR3. The V and J ends lost 0 bases and 4 bases, in that order; junction bases with no gene match: 6. Per germline, CDR1 SGHRS and CDR2 YFSETQ. The DNA of the CDR3 is TGCGCCAGCAGCTTGGCGCCAGGGGGCCGGTACGAGCAGTACTTC. Amino acid sequence: CASSLAPGGRYEQYF.

The genes are TRBV10-3 and TRBJ1-4, with D possibly TRBD1 on 5 matching bases. The germline CDR1 and CDR2 sequences are ENHRY and SYGVKD. Between the trimmed V and J ends, which lost 0 bases and 4 bases, there was a span of 9 bases. The CDR3 has 15 amino acids. The CDR3 nucleotides are TGTGCCATCAGTGAGTCGGGGGGATTTAATGAAAAACTGTTTTTT. Amino acid sequence: CAISESGGFNEKLFF.

This clone showed up just once. This sequence joins TRBV5-8 and TRBJ1-2, with TRBD1 matching over 8 bases. Per the germline V gene, CDR1 is SGHTS and CDR2 is YDEGEE. Germline trimming cut 4 bases from V and 7 bases from J; bases unmatched to any gene: 9. The CDR3 contains 14 residues. CDR3 sequence (DNA): TGTGCCAGCAGCGACGGACAGGGTCCTGGTGGCTACACCTTC. Translating gives CASSDGQGPGGYTF. Full variable domain (outside the CDR3, taken from reference TRBV5-8 and TRBJ1-2): EAGVTQSPTHLIKTRGQQATLRCSPISGHTSVYWYQQALGLGLQFLLWYDEGEERNRGNFPPRFSGRQFPNYSSELNVNALELEDSALYLCASSDGQGPGGYTFGSGTRLTVV.